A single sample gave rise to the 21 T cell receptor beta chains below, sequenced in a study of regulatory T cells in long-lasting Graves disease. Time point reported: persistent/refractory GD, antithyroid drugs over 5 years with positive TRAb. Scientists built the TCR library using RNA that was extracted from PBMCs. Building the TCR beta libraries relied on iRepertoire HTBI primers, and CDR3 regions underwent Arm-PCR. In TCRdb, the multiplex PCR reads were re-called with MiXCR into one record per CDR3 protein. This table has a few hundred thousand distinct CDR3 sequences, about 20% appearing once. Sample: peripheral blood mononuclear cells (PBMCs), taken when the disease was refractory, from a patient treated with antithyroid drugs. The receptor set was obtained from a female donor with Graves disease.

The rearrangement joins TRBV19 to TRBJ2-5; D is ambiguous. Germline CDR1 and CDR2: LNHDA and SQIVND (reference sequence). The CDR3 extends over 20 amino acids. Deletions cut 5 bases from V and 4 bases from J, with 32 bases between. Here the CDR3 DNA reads TGTGCCAGTAGTCCCCGAAACGCCGCCGGAGTAGGGTGGTATGGAGAGACCCAGTACTTC. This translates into CASSPRNAAGVGWYGETQYF.

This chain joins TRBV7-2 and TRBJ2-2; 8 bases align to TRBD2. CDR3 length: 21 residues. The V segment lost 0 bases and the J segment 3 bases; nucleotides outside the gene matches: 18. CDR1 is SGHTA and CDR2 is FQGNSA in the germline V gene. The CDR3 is CASSLALISGRLAPHTGELFF. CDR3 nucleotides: TGTGCCAGCAGCTTAGCGCTTATTTCGGGCCGACTAGCGCCCCACACCGGGGAGCTGTTTTTT.

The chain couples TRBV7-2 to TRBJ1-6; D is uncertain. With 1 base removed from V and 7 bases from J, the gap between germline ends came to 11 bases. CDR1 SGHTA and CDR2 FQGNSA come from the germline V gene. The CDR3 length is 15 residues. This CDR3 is CASSLVAIGNSPLHF. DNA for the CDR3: TGTGCCAGCAGCTTAGTCGCGATTGGGAATTCACCCCTCCACTTT.

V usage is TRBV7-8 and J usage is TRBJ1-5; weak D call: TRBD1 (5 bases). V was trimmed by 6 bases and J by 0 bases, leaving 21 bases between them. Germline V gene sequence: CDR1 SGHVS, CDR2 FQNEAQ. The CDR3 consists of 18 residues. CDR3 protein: CASSTRISGLNSNQPQHF. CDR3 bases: TGTGCCAGCAGTACTCGGATTTCGGGACTTAATAGCAATCAGCCCCAGCATTTT.

The CDR3 is CSARQSGGEQFF. CDR3 nucleotide sequence: TGCAGTGCTCGACAATCGGGAGGCGAGCAGTTCTTC. The chain links TRBV20-1 to TRBJ2-1; 7 positions match TRBD2. V dropped 5 bases and J dropped 10; count of bases not matched to a gene: 8. Per the germline V gene, CDR1 is DFQATT and CDR2 is SNEGSKA (reference sequence). The CDR3 consists of 12 residues.

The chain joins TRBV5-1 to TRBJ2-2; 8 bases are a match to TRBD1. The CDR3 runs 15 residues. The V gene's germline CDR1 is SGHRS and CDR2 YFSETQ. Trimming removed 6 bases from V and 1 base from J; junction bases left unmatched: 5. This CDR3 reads CASTSGTGNTGELFF. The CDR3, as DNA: TGCGCCAGCACCTCCGGGACAGGGAACACCGGGGAGCTGTTTTTT. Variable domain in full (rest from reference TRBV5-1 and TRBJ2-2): KAGVTQTPRYLIKTRGQQVTLSCSPISGHRSVSWYQQTPGQGLQFLFEYFSETQRNKGNFPGRFSGRQFSNSRSEMNVSTLELGDSALYLCASTSGTGNTGELFFGEGSRLTVL.

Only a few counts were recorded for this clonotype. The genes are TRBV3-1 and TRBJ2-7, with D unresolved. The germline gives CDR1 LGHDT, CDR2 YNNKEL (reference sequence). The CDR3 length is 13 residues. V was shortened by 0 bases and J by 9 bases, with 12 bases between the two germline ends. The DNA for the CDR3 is TGTGCCAGCAGCCAAGATCTTGTCCGATGGCAGTACTTC. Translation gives CASSQDLVRWQYF.

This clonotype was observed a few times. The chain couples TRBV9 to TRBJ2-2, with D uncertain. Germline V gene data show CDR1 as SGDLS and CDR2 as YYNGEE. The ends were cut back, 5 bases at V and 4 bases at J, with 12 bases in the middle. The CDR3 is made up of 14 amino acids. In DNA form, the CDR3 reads TGTGCCAGCAGTGCGGAGCCGAGCACCGGGGAGCTGTTTTTT. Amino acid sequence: CASSAEPSTGELFF.

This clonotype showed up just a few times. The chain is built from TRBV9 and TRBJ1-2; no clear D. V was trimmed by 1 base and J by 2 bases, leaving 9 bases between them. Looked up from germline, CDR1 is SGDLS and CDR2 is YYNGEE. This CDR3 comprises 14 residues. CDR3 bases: TGTGCCAGCAGCGTAAACTACGGCAACTATGGCTACACCTTC. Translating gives CASSVNYGNYGYTF.

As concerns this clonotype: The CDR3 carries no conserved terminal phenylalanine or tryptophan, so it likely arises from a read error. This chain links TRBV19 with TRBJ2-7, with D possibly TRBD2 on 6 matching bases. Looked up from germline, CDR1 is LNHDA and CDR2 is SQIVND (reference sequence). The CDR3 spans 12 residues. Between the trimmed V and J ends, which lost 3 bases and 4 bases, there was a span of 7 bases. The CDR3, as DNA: TGTGCCAGTAGTATGCGGGGATACGAGCAGTACCTC. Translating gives CASSMRGYEQYL.

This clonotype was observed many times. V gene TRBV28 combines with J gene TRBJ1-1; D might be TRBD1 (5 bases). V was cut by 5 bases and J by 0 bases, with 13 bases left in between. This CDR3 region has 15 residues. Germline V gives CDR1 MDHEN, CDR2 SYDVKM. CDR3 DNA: TGTGCCAGCAGTCCCTGGGAAGGGGTGAACACTGAAGCTTTCTTT. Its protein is CASSPWEGVNTEAFF.

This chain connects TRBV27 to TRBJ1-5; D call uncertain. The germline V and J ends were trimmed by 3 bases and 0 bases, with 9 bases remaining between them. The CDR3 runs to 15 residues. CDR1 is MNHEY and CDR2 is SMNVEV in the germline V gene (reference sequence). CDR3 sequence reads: CASSLWGASNQPQHF. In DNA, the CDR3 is TGTGCCAGCAGTTTGTGGGGAGCTAGCAATCAGCCCCAGCATTTT.

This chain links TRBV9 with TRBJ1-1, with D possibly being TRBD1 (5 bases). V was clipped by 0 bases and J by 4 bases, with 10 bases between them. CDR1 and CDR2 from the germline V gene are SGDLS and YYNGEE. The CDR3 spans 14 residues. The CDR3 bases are TGTGCCAGCAGCGTAGGGGGGGTCGCCACTGAAGCTTTCTTT. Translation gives CASSVGGVATEAFF.

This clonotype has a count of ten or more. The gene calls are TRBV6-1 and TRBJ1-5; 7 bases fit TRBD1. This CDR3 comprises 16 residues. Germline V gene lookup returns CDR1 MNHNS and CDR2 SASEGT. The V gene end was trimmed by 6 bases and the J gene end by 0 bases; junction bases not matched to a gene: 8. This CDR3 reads CASSLEGQTSNQPQHF. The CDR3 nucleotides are TGTGCCAGCAGCCTCGAGGGACAGACTAGCAATCAGCCCCAGCATTTT.

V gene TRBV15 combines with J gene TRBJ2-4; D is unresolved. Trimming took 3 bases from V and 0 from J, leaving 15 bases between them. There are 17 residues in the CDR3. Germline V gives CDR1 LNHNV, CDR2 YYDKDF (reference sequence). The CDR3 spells CATSRAQTNLAKNIQYF. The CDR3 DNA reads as TGTGCCACCAGCAGGGCACAGACAAATTTAGCCAAAAACATTCAGTACTTC. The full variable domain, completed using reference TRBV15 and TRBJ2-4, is DAMVIQNPRYQVTQFGKPVTLSCSQTLNHNVMYWYQQKSSQAPKLLFHYYDKDFNNEADTPDNFQSRRPNTSFCFLDIRSPGLGDTAMYLCATSRAQTNLAKNIQYFGAGTRLSVL.

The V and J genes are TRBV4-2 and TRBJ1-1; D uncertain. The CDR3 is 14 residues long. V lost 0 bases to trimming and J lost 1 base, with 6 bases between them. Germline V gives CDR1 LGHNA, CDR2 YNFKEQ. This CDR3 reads CASSQEGANTEAFF. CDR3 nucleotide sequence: TGTGCCAGCAGCCAAGAGGGAGCGAACACTGAAGCTTTCTTT.

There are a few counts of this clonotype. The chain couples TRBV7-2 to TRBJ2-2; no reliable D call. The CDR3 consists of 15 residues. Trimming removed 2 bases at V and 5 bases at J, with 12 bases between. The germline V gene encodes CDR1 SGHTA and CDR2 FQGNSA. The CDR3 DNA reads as TGTGCCAGCAGCTTATCCCCGAGGTGGACCGGGGAGCTGTTTTTT. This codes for CASSLSPRWTGELFF.

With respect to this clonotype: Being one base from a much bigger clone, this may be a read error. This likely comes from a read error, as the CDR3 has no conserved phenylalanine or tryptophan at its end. Written as DNA, the CDR3 is TGTGCCAGCAGTTACTTGTCAACAGCGGGGTTTGAGGAGCAGTACCTC. Translation gives CASSYLSTAGFEEQYL. The rearrangement links TRBV6-5 to TRBJ2-7; TRBD2 aligns across 7 bases. The trim removed 1 base at V and 7 bases at J, leaving 13 bases unmatched. The CDR3 totals 16 residues. Per germline, CDR1 MNHEY and CDR2 SVGAGI.

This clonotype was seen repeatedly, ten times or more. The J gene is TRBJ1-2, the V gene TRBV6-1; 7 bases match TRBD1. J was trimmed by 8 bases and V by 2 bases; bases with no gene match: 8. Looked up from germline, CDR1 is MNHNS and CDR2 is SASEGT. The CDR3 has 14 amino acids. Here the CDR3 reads CASSELTGRGGYTF. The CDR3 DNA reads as TGTGCCAGCAGTGAACTGACAGGGCGAGGCGGCTACACCTTC.

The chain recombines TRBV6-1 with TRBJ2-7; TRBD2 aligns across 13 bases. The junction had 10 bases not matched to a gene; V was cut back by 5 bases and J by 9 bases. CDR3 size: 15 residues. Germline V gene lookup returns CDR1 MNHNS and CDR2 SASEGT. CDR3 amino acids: CASSQPGLAGLGQYF. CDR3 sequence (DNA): TGTGCCAGCAGTCAGCCGGGACTAGCGGGATTGGGGCAGTACTTC.

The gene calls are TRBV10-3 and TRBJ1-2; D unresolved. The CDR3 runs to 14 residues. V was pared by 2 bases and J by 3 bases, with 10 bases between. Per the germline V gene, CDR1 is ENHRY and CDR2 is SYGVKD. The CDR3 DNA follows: TGTGCCATCAGTGAGGTTTGGGGTCACTATGGCTACACCTTC. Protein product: CAISEVWGHYGYTF.